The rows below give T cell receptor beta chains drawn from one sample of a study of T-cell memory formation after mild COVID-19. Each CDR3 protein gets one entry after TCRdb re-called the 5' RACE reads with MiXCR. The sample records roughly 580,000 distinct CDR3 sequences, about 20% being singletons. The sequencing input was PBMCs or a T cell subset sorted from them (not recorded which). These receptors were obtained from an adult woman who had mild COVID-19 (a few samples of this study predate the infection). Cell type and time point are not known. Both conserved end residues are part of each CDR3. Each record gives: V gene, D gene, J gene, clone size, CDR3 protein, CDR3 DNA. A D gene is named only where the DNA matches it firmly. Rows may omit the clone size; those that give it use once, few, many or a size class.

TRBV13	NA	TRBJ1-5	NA	CASSFRGFEPQHF	TGTGCCAGCAGCTTCCGCGGGTTCGAACCCCAGCATTTT
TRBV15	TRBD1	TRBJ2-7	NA	CATSRDFLGQGIYEQYF	TGTGCCACCAGCAGAGATTTCTTGGGACAGGGGATCTACGAGCAGTACTTC
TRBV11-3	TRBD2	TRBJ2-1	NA	CASSPQRELGEQFF	TGTGCCAGCAGCCCACAGCGGGAGTTAGGTGAGCAGTTCTTC
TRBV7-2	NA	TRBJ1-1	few	CASSFTTRNTEAFF	TGTGCCAGCAGCTTTACGACACGGAACACTGAAGCTTTCTTT
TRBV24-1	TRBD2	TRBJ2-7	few	CAPAGGQQVTSGTDEQYF	TGTGCCCCCGCGGGGGGACAGCAGGTAACTAGCGGGACGGACGAGCAGTACTTC
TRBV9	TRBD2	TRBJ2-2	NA	CASSVLAGNTGELFF	TGTGCCAGCAGCGTTCTAGCGGGCAACACCGGGGAGCTGTTTTTT
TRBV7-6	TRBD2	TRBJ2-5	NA	CASSFPLERGDQETQYF	TGTGCCAGCAGCTTCCCCCTAGAGCGGGGGGACCAAGAGACCCAGTACTTC
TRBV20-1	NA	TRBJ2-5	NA	CSARPSRIPTQYF	TGCAGTGCTAGACCTTCCCGGATTCCGACCCAGTACTTC
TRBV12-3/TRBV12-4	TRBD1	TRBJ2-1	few	CASSSYRTGLNEQFF	TGTGCCAGCAGTTCTTACCGGACAGGCCTGAATGAGCAGTTCTTC
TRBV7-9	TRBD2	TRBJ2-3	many	CASSRQSGSGIDTQYF	TGTGCCAGCAGCAGACAAAGCGGGAGTGGCATAGATACGCAGTATTTT
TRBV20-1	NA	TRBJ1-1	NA	CSAREGSPMGTEAFF	TGCAGTGCTAGAGAGGGCAGCCCCATGGGGACTGAAGCTTTCTTT
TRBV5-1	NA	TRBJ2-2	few	CASSLAGSGESTGELFF	TGCGCCAGCAGCTTGGCCGGCTCAGGGGAAAGCACCGGGGAGCTGTTTTTT
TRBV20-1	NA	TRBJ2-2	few	CSARGAGMNTGELFF	TGCAGTGCTAGAGGGGCAGGGATGAACACCGGGGAGCTGTTTTTT